This is a list of T cell receptor beta chains from one sample in a study of kidney transplant recipient with SARS-CoV-2 infection. TCRdb reanalysed the reads using MiXCR and keeps one entry per CDR3 protein. The sample includes roughly 230,000 distinct CDR3 sequences, about 28% of them seen just once. This specimen consisted of a blood sample, obtained at baseline and around day 120 from a kidney transplant recipient. The receptors derive from a male patient in his thirties who had COVID-19 and was a kidney transplant recipient. The graft donor may be the source of some T cells. Both conserved end residues are trimmed from each CDR3. A D gene is named only where the DNA matches it firmly.

V,D,CDR3
TRBV5-6,NA,ASSFSSLWAGSYNEQF
TRBV2,NA,ASSLDSLNEKLF
TRBV7-6,NA,ASSLEGGSPYEQY
TRBV10-2,NA,ASSMYYTSRKTYGYT
TRBV7-9,NA,ASSAGSYHGKTYGYT
TRBV5-1,TRBD2,ASQSGRSTDTQY
TRBV6-2/TRBV6-3,NA,ASSYNTGMNTEAF
TRBV4-3,NA,ASSALIGRRKTYGYT
TRBV4-3,NA,ASSQDVGTGAYEQY
TRBV30,TRBD2,AWGGGKGVKTQY